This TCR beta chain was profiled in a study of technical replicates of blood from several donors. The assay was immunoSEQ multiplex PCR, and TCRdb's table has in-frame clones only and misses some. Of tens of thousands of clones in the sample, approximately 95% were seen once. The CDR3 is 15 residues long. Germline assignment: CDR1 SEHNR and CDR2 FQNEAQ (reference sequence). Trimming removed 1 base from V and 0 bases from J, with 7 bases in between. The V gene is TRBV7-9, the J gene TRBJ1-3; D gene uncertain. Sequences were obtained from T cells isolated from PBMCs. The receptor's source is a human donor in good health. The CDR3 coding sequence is TGTGCCAGCAGCTTAGGCTCGAGCTCTGGAAACACCATATATTTT. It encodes CASSLGSSSGNTIYF.